This section outlines one T cell receptor (beta chain) sequence together with its context. Profiling relied on immunoSEQ multiplex PCR, and the TCRdb table lists in-frame clones only, not all of them. Of 100,000 to 130,000 clones listed, around 80% were seen once; the top ten hold 6% to 8%. Trimming shortened V by 2 bases and J by 2 bases, and 9 bases separated the two germline ends. Germline CDR1 MNHEY, CDR2 SVGAGI. The CDR3 covers 14 residues. The data derive from a study of control samples from healthy donors and cancer patients. The sequenced material came from blood. The receptor comes from a man aged 18 to 35 in good health. J is TRBJ1-2 and V is TRBV6-5; tentatively, D is TRBD1 (6 bases). CDR3 DNA sequence: TGTGCCAGCAGTTACGGACAGACAAACTATGGCTACACCTTC. Amino acids: CASSYGQTNYGYTF.